The 18 T cell receptor beta chains given below trace back to one sample, sequenced in a study of shared clonotypes between healthy human individuals. Generated by immunoSEQ multiplex PCR, the TCRdb table keeps only in-frame clones and is missing some. Here the sample spans a few million clones, approximately 95% being singletons. What was sequenced was naive CD4+ T cells from PBMCs. Subset reported: CD45RA+ positively selected. Source of these receptors: a young man in good health. Some clones in this sample may be carry-over from other donors' samples.

The rearrangement joins TRBV9 to TRBJ1-4, with D perhaps matching TRBD1 (6 bases). This CDR3 comprises 15 residues. Looked up from germline, CDR1 is SGDLS and CDR2 is YYNGEE. Trimming took off 4 bases at V and 7 bases at J, with 17 bases between the two ends. The CDR3 sequence: CASSPFGGVIEKLFF. CDR3 nucleotide sequence: TGTGCCAGCAGCCCCTTTGGGGGCGTTATTGAAAAACTGTTTTTT.

V gene TRBV25-1 combines with J gene TRBJ1-5; D unresolved. The CDR3 length is 14 residues. V was clipped by 3 bases and J by 0 bases, with 6 bases between them. Germline CDR1 MGHDK, CDR2 SYGVNS. Written as DNA, the CDR3 is TGTGCCAGCAGTGACAGTTTTAGCAATCAGCCCCAGCATTTT. Its protein product is CASSDSFSNQPQHF.

A remark on this clone: The same CDR3 is also encoded by other DNA sequences in this sample. This sequence joins TRBV7-3 and TRBJ2-7, with D perhaps TRBD2 (6 bases). This CDR3 is built from 15 residues. CDR1 and CDR2 from the germline V gene are SGHTA and FQGTGA. The V gene lost 5 bases and the J gene lost 0 bases, with 14 bases spanning the gap. CDR3 sequence (DNA): TGTGCCAGCAGCCTCCTGGCGGGAAACTCCTACGAGCAGTACTTC. This codes for CASSLLAGNSYEQYF.

The chain carries TRBV28 and TRBJ2-5, with a possible D match to TRBD1 (6 bases). The CDR3 has 14 residues. The V and J ends lost 3 bases and 2 bases respectively, with 10 bases between them. Germline values: CDR1 MDHEN, CDR2 SYDVKM. Here the CDR3 DNA reads TGTGCCAGCAGTTTCGACAGGAGGCAAGAGACCCAGTACTTC. This codes for CASSFDRRQETQYF.

J is TRBJ1-2 and V is TRBV28, with 7 bases aligning to TRBD1. The germline V gene has CDR1 MDHEN and CDR2 SYDVKM. V shed 5 bases and J 4 bases; nucleotides not matched to a gene: 4. The CDR3 has 13 amino acids. The CDR3 spells CASSPQGPYGYTF. In DNA, the CDR3 is TGTGCCAGCAGTCCACAGGGGCCCTATGGCTACACCTTC.

CDR3 sequence reads: CASSLGHPSTDTQYF. The CDR3 coding sequence is TGTGCCAGCAGCTTGGGGCACCCTAGCACAGATACGCAGTATTTT. V usage is TRBV5-6 and J usage is TRBJ2-3; D remains unclear. Deletions cut 0 bases from V and 0 bases from J, with 8 bases between. Germline V lookup: CDR1 SGHDT, CDR2 YYEEEE. The CDR3 contains 15 residues.

V usage is TRBV6-1 and J usage is TRBJ1-5, with 10 positions matching TRBD1. From germline, CDR1 is MNHNS and CDR2 SASEGT. The length of the CDR3 is 15 residues. Unmatched junction bases numbered 11, after V lost 8 bases and J lost 7 bases. The CDR3 protein is CASAYLGTGVQPQHF. The CDR3 DNA is TGTGCCAGCGCTTATCTTGGGACAGGGGTACAGCCCCAGCATTTT.

V usage is TRBV5-1 and J usage is TRBJ2-7; TRBD2 might be the D (6 bases). CDR1 is SGHRS, CDR2 YFSETQ, per germline. CDR3 size: 14 residues. The V gene lost 4 bases and the J gene lost 0 bases, with 11 bases spanning the gap. CDR3 in DNA: TGCGCCAGCAGCCCGGACTACCCCTCCTACGAGCAGTACTTC. It translates to CASSPDYPSYEQYF.

V gene TRBV5-1 combines with J gene TRBJ2-7; TRBD1 agrees at 8 bases. CDR3 length equals 15 residues. Germline assignment: CDR1 SGHRS and CDR2 YFSETQ. V shed 4 bases and J 2 bases; nucleotides not matched to a gene: 8. The CDR3 coding sequence is TGCGCCAGCAGCCCCCCACAGACAGGGGCCTACGAGCAGTACTTC. It yields the protein CASSPPQTGAYEQYF.

This clone was counted once. The chain employs TRBV2 and TRBJ2-3; D uncertain. Trimming took 8 bases from V and 2 from J, leaving 11 bases between them. CDR1 is SNHLY, CDR2 FYNNEI, per germline. CDR3 size: 13 residues. As DNA, the CDR3 is TGTGCCAGCGCCAACTATAACACAGATACGCAGTATTTT. Its protein is CASANYNTDTQYF.

V and J are TRBV6-5 and TRBJ2-7, with unresolved D. CDR1 is MNHEY, CDR2 SVGAGI, per germline. This CDR3 has 15 residues. The V and J ends lost 0 bases and 4 bases respectively, with 13 bases between them. CDR3 nucleotides: TGTGCCAGCAGTTACTCATCGGCGTATCTGTACGAGCAGTACTTC. It is translated as CASSYSSAYLYEQYF.

The rearrangement joins TRBV5-1 to TRBJ2-1; TRBD1 aligns across 11 bases. Germline V gene lookup returns CDR1 SGHRS and CDR2 YFSETQ. Trimming cost V 0 bases and J 7 bases; bases outside gene matches: 12. The CDR3 consists of 18 residues. CDR3 region: CASSLEPTGTGGSNEQFF. CDR3 bases: TGCGCCAGCAGCTTGGAACCTACCGGGACAGGGGGAAGTAATGAGCAGTTCTTC.

The rearrangement links TRBV7-3 to TRBJ2-2; 8 positions match TRBD1. The length of the CDR3 is 18 residues. J lost 3 bases, V lost 2 bases, and 11 bases had no gene match. The germline CDR1 and CDR2 sequences are SGHTA and FQGTGA. For the CDR3, the DNA is TGTGCCAGCAGCTTACAGGGGGCGCGTTTTAGTGACACCGGGGAGCTGTTTTTT. It translates to CASSLQGARFSDTGELFF.

The chain combines TRBV7-3 with TRBJ2-7; perhaps TRBD2 as D (6 bases). The CDR3 covers 14 residues. V was trimmed by 2 bases and J by 5 bases, leaving 13 bases between them. CDR1 SGHTA and CDR2 FQGTGA come from the germline V gene. The CDR3 spells CASSLRGIGDEQYF. As DNA, the CDR3 is TGTGCCAGCAGCTTACGGGGGATCGGGGACGAGCAGTACTTC.

The gene calls are TRBV27 and TRBJ1-5; tentative D call: TRBD1 (6 bases). CDR3 length: 14 amino acids. From germline, CDR1 is MNHEY and CDR2 SMNVEV (reference sequence). Trimming pared 4 bases from V and 8 bases from J, leaving 15 bases between. The CDR3 DNA follows: TGTGCCAGCAGTTCTTCTACAGGGATGAAGCCCCAGCATTTT. This codes for CASSSSTGMKPQHF.

V is TRBV18 and J is TRBJ2-5; 8 bases fit TRBD2. This CDR3 has 14 amino acids. Per the germline V gene, CDR1 is KGHSH and CDR2 is LQKENI. V was clipped by 4 bases and J by 3 bases; unmatched bases: 4. Here the CDR3 DNA reads TGTGCCAGCTCACGAACTAGCGGAGAAGAGACCCAGTACTTC. Translation: CASSRTSGEETQYF.

V usage is TRBV5-1 and J usage is TRBJ1-1; weak D call: TRBD1 (5 bases). The germline gives CDR1 SGHRS, CDR2 YFSETQ. Trimming took 2 bases from V and 9 from J, leaving 14 bases between them. The CDR3 is 13 amino acids. CDR3 nucleotides: TGCGCCAGCAGCTTCGCGGACGGGGGGAAAGCTTTCTTT. The encoded protein is CASSFADGGKAFF.

The chain recombines TRBV6-5 with TRBJ1-2; possibly TRBD1 for D (6 bases). Between the trimmed V and J ends, which lost 6 bases and 7 bases, there was a span of 15 bases. In germline, CDR1 is MNHEY, CDR2 SVGAGI. This CDR3 spans 13 amino acids. This CDR3 is CASSQTGWSGYTF. The CDR3 DNA reads as TGTGCCAGCAGCCAAACAGGGTGGAGTGGCTACACCTTC.